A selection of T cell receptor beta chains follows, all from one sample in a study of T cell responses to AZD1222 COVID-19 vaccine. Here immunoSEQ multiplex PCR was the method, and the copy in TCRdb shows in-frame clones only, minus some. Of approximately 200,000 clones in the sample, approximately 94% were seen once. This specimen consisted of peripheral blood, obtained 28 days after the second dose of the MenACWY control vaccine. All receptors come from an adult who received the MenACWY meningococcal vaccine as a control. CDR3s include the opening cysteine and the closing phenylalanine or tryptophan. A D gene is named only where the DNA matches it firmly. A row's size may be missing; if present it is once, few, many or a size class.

TGTGCCAGCAACGAAGGGGCGGGGAAAGACCTCTACGAGCAGTACTTC	CASNEGAGKDLYEQYF	NA	TRBV2	TRBJ2-7	once
TGTGCCAGCAGTAGCAGCGGGGGACCCTACAATGAGCAGTTCTTC	CASSSSGGPYNEQFF	TRBD2	TRBV28	TRBJ2-1	NA
TGTGCCAGCAGTTTAGCGAGCGGGGGGGCTTATCTAGATGAGCAGTTCTTC	CASSLASGGAYLDEQFF	TRBD2	TRBV27	TRBJ2-1	NA
TGTGCCAGCAGTCCCACTAGCGCCGACAATGAGCAGTTCTTC	CASSPTSADNEQFF	TRBD2	TRBV6-4	TRBJ2-1	NA
TGCGCCAGCAGCTTGGGGGACAGGGGGTATGGCTACACCTTC	CASSLGDRGYGYTF	TRBD1	TRBV5-1	TRBJ1-2	NA
TGTGCCAGCAGCTTGATTTTCGGTACGTTCAGCGATGAGCAGTTCTTC	CASSLIFGTFSDEQFF	NA	TRBV5-8	TRBJ2-1	NA
TGTGCCAGTAGTATAGGTGGGGCGAATCAGCCCCAGCATTTT	CASSIGGANQPQHF	NA	TRBV19	TRBJ1-5	once
TGTGCCAGCAGCTTCGGACTAGCGGGTACCGGGGAGCTGTTTTTT	CASSFGLAGTGELFF	TRBD2	TRBV7-6	TRBJ2-2	NA
TGTGCCAGCAGTCCGGGACAGGGGATCTCCTACGAGCAGTACTTC	CASSPGQGISYEQYF	TRBD1	TRBV6-6	TRBJ2-7	NA
TGTGCCAGCAGCTTAGCCCAGGGTACTCTCTCCTACGAGCAGTACTTC	CASSLAQGTLSYEQYF	NA	TRBV7-9	TRBJ2-7	NA
TGTGCCAGCAGCCAAAGGGACCGAGCTCTCCGAAACACCATATATTTT	CASSQRDRALRNTIYF	NA	TRBV5-6	TRBJ1-3	NA
TGTGCCAGTGGGACGACAGATTCTTCACGTCAGCCCCAGCATTTT	CASGTTDSSRQPQHF	NA	TRBV19	TRBJ1-5	NA
TGTGCCAGCAGCCTTGCCGGGAGCTCCGGGGACACTGAAGCTTTCTTT	CASSLAGSSGDTEAFF	NA	TRBV5-5	TRBJ1-1	NA
TGTGCCAGCAGCGCGGGACTAGCGGGAGGGGGCTATACGCAGTATTTT	CASSAGLAGGGYTQYF	TRBD2	TRBV7-2	TRBJ2-3	NA
TGTGCCAGCAGTGGGGACAGGGGTTACGAGCAGTACTTC	CASSGDRGYEQYF	TRBD1	TRBV25-1	TRBJ2-7	NA
TGTGCCAGCAGTTTCGCGGGTAGCGCAATCACAGATACGCAGTATTTT	CASSFAGSAITDTQYF	NA	TRBV6-6	TRBJ2-3	NA
TGTGCCAGCAGGAGGGACAGGGAGGGTGAAGCTTTCTTT	CASRRDREGEAFF	TRBD1	TRBV4-2	TRBJ1-1	NA
TGCGCCAGCAGCACCGGGACAGCTAATGAAAAACTGTTTTTT	CASSTGTANEKLFF	TRBD1	TRBV5-1	TRBJ1-4	NA
TGTGCCATCAAGTCTGTGGACACTGAAGCTTTCTTT	CAIKSVDTEAFF	NA	TRBV10-3	TRBJ1-1	NA
TGCGCCAGCAGCGTTGGCTTCACCACAGATACGCAGTATTTT	CASSVGFTTDTQYF	NA	TRBV5-1	TRBJ2-3	NA
TGTGCCATCAGTGAGCAATCCTCCAGGGTCGACTATGGCTACACCTTC	CAISEQSSRVDYGYTF	NA	TRBV10-3	TRBJ1-2	NA
TGTGCCAGCAGTTACTCAGGGGTTCGGAATTCACCCCTCCACTTT	CASSYSGVRNSPLHF	NA	TRBV6-5	TRBJ1-6	NA
TGTGCCAGCAGCACCGGGACGGTCAATCAGCCCCAGCATTTT	CASSTGTVNQPQHF	NA	TRBV7-8	TRBJ1-5	NA
TGCGCCAGCACCGGGGTCGACTATGGCTACACCTTC	CASTGVDYGYTF	NA	TRBV4-1	TRBJ1-2	NA
TGTGCCAGCAGTGAGCAGGGTCCGGGATACAATGAGCAGTTCTTC	CASSEQGPGYNEQFF	NA	TRBV2	TRBJ2-1	NA
TGTGCCAGTGAGGAGAGGGAATCCTACAATGAGCAGTTCTTC	CASEERESYNEQFF	NA	TRBV7-9	TRBJ2-1	NA
TGTGCCATCAGTGGGACATCTAGCAATCAGCCCCAGCATTTT	CAISGTSSNQPQHF	NA	TRBV10-3	TRBJ1-5	NA
TGTGCCAGCAGCCCCCGTGCGCGAATGGGGAATGAGCAGTTCTTC	CASSPRARMGNEQFF	NA	TRBV7-9	TRBJ2-1	NA
TGTGCCAGCAGCTTAGTCACACCAGATACGCAGTATTTT	CASSLVTPDTQYF	NA	TRBV7-2	TRBJ2-3	NA
TGTGCCAGCAGTGATATAATTGCGGGAAGCTCCTACGAGCAGTACTTC	CASSDIIAGSSYEQYF	NA	TRBV6-1	TRBJ2-7	NA
TGTGCCAGCAGTTCCCCCGGACTAGCGGGGGACAATGAGCAGTTCTTC	CASSSPGLAGDNEQFF	TRBD2	TRBV6-5	TRBJ2-1	NA
TGCAGTGCTCGCGGTGGAGATACGCAGTATTTT	CSARGGDTQYF	NA	TRBV20-1	TRBJ2-3	NA
TGTGCCAGCAGCTTAGGACAGGGAGTAAGGACTGAAGCTTTCTTT	CASSLGQGVRTEAFF	TRBD1	TRBV5-5	TRBJ1-1	NA
TGTGCCAGCAGTTTTTCCTACGAGCAGTACTTC	CASSFSYEQYF	NA	TRBV6-2/TRBV6-3	TRBJ2-7	NA
TGTGCCAGCAGTTACGGCAACTACAATGAGCAGTTCTTC	CASSYGNYNEQFF	NA	TRBV6-5	TRBJ2-1	NA
TGCAGTGCTAGTTGGGCCAACGTCCTGACTTTC	CSASWANVLTF	NA	TRBV20-1	TRBJ2-6	NA
TGTGCCAGCAGCTTCGAGGGGAGCTCCTACAATGAGCAGTTCTTC	CASSFEGSSYNEQFF	NA	TRBV7-9	TRBJ2-1	NA
TGTGCCAGTAGACCCGGGACAGACTACAATGAGCAGTTCTTC	CASRPGTDYNEQFF	TRBD1	TRBV7-9	TRBJ2-1	once
TGTGCCAGCAGCTTAGGGCTAGCGGGGGTCCAAGAGACCCAGTACTTC	CASSLGLAGVQETQYF	TRBD2	TRBV7-6	TRBJ2-5	NA
TGCGCCAGCAGCCAATCTCAGGGGGGGAACACTGAAGCTTTCTTT	CASSQSQGGNTEAFF	TRBD1	TRBV4-1	TRBJ1-1	NA
TGTGCCAGCAGCTTGGCCCCTAGCGGGAGGGCCAACTACGAGCAGTACTTC	CASSLAPSGRANYEQYF	TRBD2	TRBV5-4	TRBJ2-7	NA
TGTGCCAGCAGCGTAGGATCACAGGAGTTCCGGGACACTGAAGCTTTCTTT	CASSVGSQEFRDTEAFF	NA	TRBV9	TRBJ1-1	NA
TGTGCCAGCAGCTTACAGGCGGGTAACACTGAAGCTTTCTTT	CASSLQAGNTEAFF	NA	TRBV7-3	TRBJ1-1	NA
TGTGCCAGCAGCTTCAAACAGGGTATCCCCTACGAGCAGTACTTC	CASSFKQGIPYEQYF	NA	TRBV5-8	TRBJ2-7	NA
TGTGCCAGCAGCCAAGAGGGACACCCCTCCTACGAGCAGTACTTC	CASSQEGHPSYEQYF	NA	TRBV3-1/TRBV3-2	TRBJ2-7	NA
TGTGCCAGCAGCGTAGGACAGGGTCCGGCTGAAGCTTTCTTT	CASSVGQGPAEAFF	TRBD1	TRBV7-2	TRBJ1-1	NA